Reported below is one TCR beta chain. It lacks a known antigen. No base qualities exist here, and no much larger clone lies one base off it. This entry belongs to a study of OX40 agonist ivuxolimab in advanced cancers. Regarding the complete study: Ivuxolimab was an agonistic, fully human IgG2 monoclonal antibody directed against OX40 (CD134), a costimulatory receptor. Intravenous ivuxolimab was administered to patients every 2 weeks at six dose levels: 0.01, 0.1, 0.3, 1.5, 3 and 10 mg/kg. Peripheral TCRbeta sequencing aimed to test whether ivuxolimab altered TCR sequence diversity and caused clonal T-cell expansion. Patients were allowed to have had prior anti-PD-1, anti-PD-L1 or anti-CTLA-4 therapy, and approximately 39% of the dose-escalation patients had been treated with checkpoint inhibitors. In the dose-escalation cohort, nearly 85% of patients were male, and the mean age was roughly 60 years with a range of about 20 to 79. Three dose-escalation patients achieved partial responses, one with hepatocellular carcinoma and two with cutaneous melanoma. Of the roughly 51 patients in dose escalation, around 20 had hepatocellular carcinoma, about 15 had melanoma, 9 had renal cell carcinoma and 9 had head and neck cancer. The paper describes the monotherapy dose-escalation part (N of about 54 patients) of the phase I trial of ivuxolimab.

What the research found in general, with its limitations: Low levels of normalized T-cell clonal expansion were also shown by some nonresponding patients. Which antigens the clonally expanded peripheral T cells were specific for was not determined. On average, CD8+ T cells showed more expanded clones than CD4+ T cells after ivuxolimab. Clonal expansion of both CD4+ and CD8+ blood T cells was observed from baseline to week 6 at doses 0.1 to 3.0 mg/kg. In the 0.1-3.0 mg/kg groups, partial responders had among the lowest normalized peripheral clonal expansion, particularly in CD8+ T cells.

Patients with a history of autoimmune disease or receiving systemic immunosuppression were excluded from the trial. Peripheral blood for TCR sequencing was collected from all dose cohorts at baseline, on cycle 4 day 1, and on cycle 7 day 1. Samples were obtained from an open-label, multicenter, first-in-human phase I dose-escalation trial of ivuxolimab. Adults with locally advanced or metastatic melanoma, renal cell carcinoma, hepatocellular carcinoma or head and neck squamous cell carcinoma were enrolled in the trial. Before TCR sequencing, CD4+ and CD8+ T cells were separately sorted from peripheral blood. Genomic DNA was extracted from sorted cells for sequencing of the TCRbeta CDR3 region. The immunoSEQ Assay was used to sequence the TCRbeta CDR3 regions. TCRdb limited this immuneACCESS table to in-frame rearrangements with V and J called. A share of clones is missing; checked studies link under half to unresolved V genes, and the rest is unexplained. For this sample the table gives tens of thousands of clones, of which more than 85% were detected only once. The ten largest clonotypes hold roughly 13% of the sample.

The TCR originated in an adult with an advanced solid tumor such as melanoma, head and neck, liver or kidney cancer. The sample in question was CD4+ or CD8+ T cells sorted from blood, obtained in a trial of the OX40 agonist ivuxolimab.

CDR3 region: CASSDYYEQYF. The nucleotide sequence reads as follows: TGTGCCAGCAGTGACTATTACGAGCAGTACTTC. This chain is built from TRBV2 and TRBJ2-7, with the D gene not confidently named. From the cysteine through the phenylalanine, the CDR3 covers 11 amino acids. The CDR3 DNA has 33 bases and is translated from base 1. Sequences SNHLY (CDR1) and FYNNEI (CDR2) are obtained from the germline V gene. The V and J ends are trimmed by 3 bases and 4 bases, leaving 4 bases between them.